This TCR beta chain is from a study of blood T cell repertoires in COVID-19. Overall study context: Both acute and convalescent COVID-19 samples were obtained from the United States, Italy and Spain. PBMCs, B-cell-depleted T cells, or T cells provided the cDNA or gDNA that made up the material.

Enrollment of patients from Seattle took place during active infection, with longitudinal follow-up. Authors' data handling: Using reference gene primer amplification, nucleated cell counts were estimated. Sequencing was performed with immunoSEQ multiplex PCR; in TCRdb, only in-frame clones are kept and a portion is missing. V, J and clone size were drawn from that table, and D and trimming were deduced from the DNA. This table has approximately 350,000 clones, around nine tenths appearing once. The CDR3 loop spans 18 amino acids. Germline values: CDR1 SNHLY, CDR2 FYNNEI. Germline trimming cut 3 bases from V and 8 bases from J; bases unmatched to any gene: 16.

The J gene is TRBJ2-1, the V gene TRBV2, with 10 bases aligning to TRBD1. The receptor was isolated from a woman aged 70-85 years with COVID-19, enrolled during active disease. Input material: peripheral blood. This CDR3 reads CASSDFKVWDRGDYEQFF. In DNA form, the CDR3 reads TGTGCCAGCAGTGACTTTAAAGTTTGGGACAGGGGAGATTATGAGCAGTTCTTC.